These 13 T cell receptor beta chains were all obtained from the same sample, sequenced in a study of CD8+ T cells in alopecia areata. Extraction and reverse transcription of RNA yielded cDNA as the sequencing template. TCRdb keeps only in-frame clones here, not all; method: immunoSEQ multiplex PCR. The data show 3,500 to 4,500 clones, 65% to 75% seen once. As to treatment: oral pan-JAK inhibitor, 5-10 mg twice daily. The investigators collected lesional scalp punch biopsies and peripheral blood from alopecia areata patients. Material: skin, obtained at week 24, from a patient treated with tofacitinib. The receptors were sampled from a human donor with alopecia areata.

The genes are TRBV2 and TRBJ2-2; 14 bases align to TRBD2. Germline V gene sequence: CDR1 SNHLY, CDR2 FYNNEI. J gave up 7 bases and V 6 bases, and 7 bases lay outside the gene matches. CDR3 size: 16 residues. CDR3: CASRPGLAGGVGELFF. In DNA, the CDR3 is TGTGCCAGCAGACCAGGACTAGCGGGGGGAGTCGGGGAGCTGTTTTTT.

The chain combines TRBV6-5 with TRBJ1-6; D gene ambiguous. CDR3 length equals 13 residues. CDR1 and CDR2 from the germline V gene are MNHEY and SVGAGI. V was clipped by 2 bases and J by 10 bases, with 9 bases between them. Here the CDR3 DNA reads TGTGCCAGCAGTTACGGGGTTGAATCACCCCTCCACTTT. Amino acid sequence: CASSYGVESPLHF.

As concerns this clone: Different DNA sequences within this sample yield the same CDR3. The CDR3 is CASSRQGAADTQYF. In DNA, the CDR3 is TGTGCCAGTAGCCGACAGGGGGCGGCAGATACGCAGTATTTT. The rearrangement links TRBV5-5 to TRBJ2-3, with 10 bases matching TRBD1. Per the germline V gene, CDR1 is SGHKS and CDR2 is YYEKEE (reference sequence). V was clipped by 8 bases and J by 4 bases; unmatched bases: 7. CDR3 length: 14 residues.

This clone is a singleton in its sample. The rearrangement joins TRBV10-3 to TRBJ2-5; the D gene is possibly TRBD2 (5 bases). The V and J ends lost 4 bases and 5 bases respectively, with 5 bases between them. This CDR3 is built from 11 residues. CDR1 and CDR2 from the germline V gene are ENHRY and SYGVKD. CDR3 protein: CAISGGETQYF. CDR3 in DNA: TGTGCCATCAGTGGCGGGGAGACCCAGTACTTC.

This clone was detected only once. The chain has TRBV6-1 and TRBJ1-2; 10 nucleotides match TRBD1. Losses at the gene ends were 6 bases for V and 4 bases for J; bases not matched to a gene: 8. Germline CDR1 MNHNS, CDR2 SASEGT. This CDR3 has 15 residues. CDR3 sequence reads: CASSLRDRGAYGYTF. CDR3 in DNA: TGTGCCAGCAGCCTCCGGGACAGGGGCGCCTATGGCTACACCTTC.

This clone was detected once. The rearrangement uses TRBV5-8 and TRBJ2-5; D could derive from TRBD1 or TRBD2 (5 bases each). Germline CDR1 is SGHTS and CDR2 is YDEGEE. This CDR3 has 15 residues. Between the trimmed V and J ends, which lost 5 bases and 0 bases, there was a span of 14 bases. The CDR3 bases are TGTGCCAGCAGTTTTGGCCCGGGGCACCAAGAGACCCAGTACTTC. Its translation: CASSFGPGHQETQYF.

The CDR3 DNA sequence: TGTGCCAGCAGCTTGTTACGTCGGCTAGATGGCACAGATACGCAGTATTTT. The encoded protein is CASSLLRRLDGTDTQYF. The chain recombines TRBV5-6 with TRBJ2-3; D uncertain. Trimming stripped 1 base from V and 1 base from J, with 16 bases between. The CDR3 covers 17 residues. CDR1 and CDR2 (germline): SGHDT, YYEEEE.

This clone was counted between two and nine times. This chain uses TRBV15 with TRBJ2-1; D remains unclear. Deletions cut 0 bases from V and 6 bases from J, with 6 bases between. This CDR3 has 13 amino acids. Per germline, CDR1 LNHNV and CDR2 YYDKDF (reference sequence). The CDR3 reads CATSRDTGNEQFF. In DNA, the CDR3 is TGTGCCACCAGCAGAGATACCGGCAATGAGCAGTTCTTC.

The chain couples TRBV10-2 to TRBJ2-1; perhaps TRBD2 as D (6 bases). From germline, CDR1 is WSHSY and CDR2 SAAADI. CDR3 size: 13 residues. Trimming took off 10 bases at V and 5 bases at J, with 15 bases between the two ends. This CDR3 is CATRRGGDNEQFF. The CDR3 DNA reads as TGCGCCACCCGGAGGGGCGGAGACAATGAGCAGTTCTTC.

The chain employs TRBV9 and TRBJ1-1, with TRBD1 matching 7 bases. The CDR3 runs 16 residues. Per germline, CDR1 SGDLS and CDR2 YYNGEE. J gave up 6 bases and V 4 bases, and 15 bases lay outside the gene matches. This CDR3 is CASSPGQLPPIAEAFF. The CDR3 DNA reads TGTGCCAGCAGCCCGGGACAGCTCCCCCCGATAGCTGAAGCTTTCTTT.

The chain recombines TRBV27 with TRBJ1-4; tentatively, D is TRBD1 (6 bases). The CDR3 consists of 15 residues. Trimming cost V 5 bases and J 10 bases, with 20 bases left between them. Germline CDR1 reads MNHEY; CDR2 reads SMNVEV (reference sequence). The CDR3 loop is CASSLLGQSDRKLFF. In nucleotides, the CDR3 is TGTGCCAGCAGTCTACTAGGACAGTCGGACAGAAAACTGTTTTTT.

Here the CDR3 DNA reads TGTGCCAGCAGCTTAGCGGGGGGACAGGGGAGCTCTGAAGCTTTCTTT. Its translation: CASSLAGGQGSSEAFF. V and J are TRBV7-9 and TRBJ1-1, with 10 bases identical to TRBD1. Trimming took 0 bases from V and 6 from J; bases not matched to a gene: 7. The CDR3 covers 16 residues. Germline CDR1 is SEHNR and CDR2 is FQNEAQ (reference sequence).

This clone has a single count. This sequence joins TRBV7-7 and TRBJ2-2; 7 bases align to TRBD2. Germline V gene lookup returns CDR1 SSHAT and CDR2 FNYEAQ (reference sequence). This CDR3 has 15 residues. With 4 bases clipped from V and 0 bases from J, the junction kept 2 bases outside the gene matches. In nucleotides, the CDR3 is TGTGCCAGCAGCTACAGCGGGGCGAACACCGGGGAGCTGTTTTTT. Translation gives CASSYSGANTGELFF.